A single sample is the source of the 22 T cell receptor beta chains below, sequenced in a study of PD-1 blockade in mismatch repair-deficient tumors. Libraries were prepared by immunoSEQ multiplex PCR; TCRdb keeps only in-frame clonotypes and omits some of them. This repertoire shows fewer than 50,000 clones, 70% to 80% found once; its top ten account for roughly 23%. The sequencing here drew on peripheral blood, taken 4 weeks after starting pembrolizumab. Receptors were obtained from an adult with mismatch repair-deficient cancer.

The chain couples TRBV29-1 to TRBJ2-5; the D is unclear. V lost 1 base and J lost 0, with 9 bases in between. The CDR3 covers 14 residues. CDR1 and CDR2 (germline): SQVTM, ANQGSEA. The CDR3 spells CSVEGVRDQETQYF. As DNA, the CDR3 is TGCAGCGTTGAAGGAGTTAGGGACCAAGAGACCCAGTACTTC.

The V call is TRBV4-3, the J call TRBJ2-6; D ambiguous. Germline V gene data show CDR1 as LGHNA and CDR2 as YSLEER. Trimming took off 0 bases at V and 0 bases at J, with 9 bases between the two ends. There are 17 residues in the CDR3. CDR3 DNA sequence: TGCGCCAGCAGCCAAGATGAGAAGGGCTCTGGGGCCAACGTCCTGACTTTC. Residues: CASSQDEKGSGANVLTF.

The CDR3 protein is CAWSPGLAGGPDTQYF. CDR3 bases: TGTGCCTGGAGTCCGGGACTAGCGGGAGGGCCGGATACGCAGTATTTT. The chain joins TRBV30 to TRBJ2-3, with 16 bases matching TRBD2. Germline CDR1 GTSNPN, CDR2 SVGIG (reference sequence). This CDR3 contains 16 residues. V lost 2 bases, J lost 6 bases, and 5 bases stayed unmatched.

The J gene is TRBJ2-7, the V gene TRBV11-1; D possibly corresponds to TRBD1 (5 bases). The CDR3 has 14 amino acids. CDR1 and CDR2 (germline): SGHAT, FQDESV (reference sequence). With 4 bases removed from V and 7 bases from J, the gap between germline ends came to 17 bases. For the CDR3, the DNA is TGTGCCAGCAGCTATAAGGGGAATTCCGGAGAGCAGTACTTC. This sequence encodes CASSYKGNSGEQYF.

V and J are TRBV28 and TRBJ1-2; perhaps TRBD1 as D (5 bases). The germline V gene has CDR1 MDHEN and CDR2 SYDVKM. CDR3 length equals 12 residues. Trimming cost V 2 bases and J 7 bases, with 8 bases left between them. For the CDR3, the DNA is TGTGCCAGCAGTTTACCGCAGGGTGGCTACACCTTC. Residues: CASSLPQGGYTF.

The CDR3 DNA follows: TGTGCCAGCAGACGGGACGGCGACTACGAGCAGTACTTC. Protein: CASRRDGDYEQYF. The chain links TRBV6-6 to TRBJ2-7; tentatively, D is TRBD1 or TRBD2 (5 bases each). This CDR3 is 13 amino acids long. V was clipped by 6 bases and J by 3 bases, with 12 bases between them. Germline CDR1 reads MNHNY; CDR2 reads SVGAGI (reference sequence).

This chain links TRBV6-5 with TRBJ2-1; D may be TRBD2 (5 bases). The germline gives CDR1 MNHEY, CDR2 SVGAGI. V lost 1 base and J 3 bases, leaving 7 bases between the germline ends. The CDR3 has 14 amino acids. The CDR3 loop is CASSYFGIYNEQFF. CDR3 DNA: TGTGCCAGCAGTTACTTCGGGATCTACAATGAGCAGTTCTTC.

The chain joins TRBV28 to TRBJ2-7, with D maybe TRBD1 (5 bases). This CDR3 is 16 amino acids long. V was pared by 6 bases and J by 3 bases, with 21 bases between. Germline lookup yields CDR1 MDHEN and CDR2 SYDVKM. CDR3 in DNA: TGTGCCAGCAGATCCCCCGGACAACTCTGGGGCTACGAGCAGTACTTC. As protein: CASRSPGQLWGYEQYF. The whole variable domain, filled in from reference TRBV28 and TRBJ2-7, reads DVKVTQSSRYLVKRTGEKVFLECVQDMDHENMFWYRQDPGLGLRLIYFSYDVKMKEKGDIPEGYSVSREKKERFSLILESASTNQTSMYLCASRSPGQLWGYEQYFGPGTRLTVT.

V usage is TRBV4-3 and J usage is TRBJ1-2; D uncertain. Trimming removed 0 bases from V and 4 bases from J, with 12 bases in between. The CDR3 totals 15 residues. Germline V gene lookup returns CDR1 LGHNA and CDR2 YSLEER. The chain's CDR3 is CASSQDLASSYGYTF. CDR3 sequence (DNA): TGCGCCAGCAGCCAAGATCTAGCCTCGTCCTATGGCTACACCTTC.

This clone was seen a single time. The CDR3 DNA follows: TGTGCCAGTAGTGAACAGGGATTCAGAAGCAATCAGCCCCAGCATTTT. As protein: CASSEQGFRSNQPQHF. The V and J genes are TRBV19 and TRBJ1-5, with a weak D call TRBD1 (6 bases). Germline CDR1 reads LNHDA; CDR2 reads SQIVND (reference sequence). The CDR3 has 16 amino acids. The V and J ends lost 5 bases and 1 base respectively, with 15 bases between them.

The CDR3, as DNA: TGCAGCGTGGACAGGGGCGAAGAGACCCAGTACTTC. Translation: CSVDRGEETQYF. V usage is TRBV29-1 and J usage is TRBJ2-5; 9 nucleotides align to TRBD1. This CDR3 contains 12 residues. After removal of 6 bases from V and 3 bases from J, the junction contained 2 bases not matched to a gene. Germline CDR1 is SQVTM and CDR2 is ANQGSEA.

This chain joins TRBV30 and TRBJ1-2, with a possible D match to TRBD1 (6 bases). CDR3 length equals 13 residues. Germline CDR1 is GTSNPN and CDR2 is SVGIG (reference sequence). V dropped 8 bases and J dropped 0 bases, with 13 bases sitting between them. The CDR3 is CAGTPITNYGYTF. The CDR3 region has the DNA TGTGCCGGGACACCGATTACTAACTATGGCTACACCTTC.

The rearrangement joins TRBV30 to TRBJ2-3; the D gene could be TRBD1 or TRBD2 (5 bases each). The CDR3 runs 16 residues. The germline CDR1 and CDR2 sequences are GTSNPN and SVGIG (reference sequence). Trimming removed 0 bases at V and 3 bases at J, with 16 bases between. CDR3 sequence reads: CAWSVGDPRATDTQYF. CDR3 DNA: TGTGCCTGGAGTGTGGGGGACCCCCGGGCGACAGATACGCAGTATTTT.

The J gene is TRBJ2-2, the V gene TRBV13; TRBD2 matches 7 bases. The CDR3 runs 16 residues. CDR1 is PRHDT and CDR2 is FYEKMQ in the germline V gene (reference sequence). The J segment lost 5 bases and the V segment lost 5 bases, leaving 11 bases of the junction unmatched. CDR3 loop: CASSPFGGSGTGELFF. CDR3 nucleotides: TGTGCCAGCAGCCCATTCGGGGGGAGCGGGACCGGGGAGCTGTTTTTT.

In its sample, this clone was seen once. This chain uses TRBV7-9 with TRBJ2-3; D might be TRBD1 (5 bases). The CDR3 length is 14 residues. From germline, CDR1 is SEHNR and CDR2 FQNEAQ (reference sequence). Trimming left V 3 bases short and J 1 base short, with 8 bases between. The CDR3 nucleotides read TGTGCCAGCAGCTTTGTACAGGGCACAGATACGCAGTATTTT. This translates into CASSFVQGTDTQYF.

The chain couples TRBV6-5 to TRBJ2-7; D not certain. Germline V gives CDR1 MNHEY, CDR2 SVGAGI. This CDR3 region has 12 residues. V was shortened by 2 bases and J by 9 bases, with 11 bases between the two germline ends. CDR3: CASSYPAGRQYF. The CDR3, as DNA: TGTGCCAGCAGTTACCCGGCCGGACGGCAGTACTTC.

In DNA, the CDR3 is TGCGCCAGCAGCCAAGATCAGCCAGGGGGCGTGGGAAATCAGCCCCAGCATTTT. Translated, it gives CASSQDQPGGVGNQPQHF. The chain combines TRBV4-1 with TRBJ1-5; TRBD1 agrees at 8 bases. Germline-derived CDR1 and CDR2 are MGHRA and YSYEKL. The CDR3 covers 18 residues. The V and J ends lost 0 bases and 4 bases, in that order; junction bases with no gene match: 11.

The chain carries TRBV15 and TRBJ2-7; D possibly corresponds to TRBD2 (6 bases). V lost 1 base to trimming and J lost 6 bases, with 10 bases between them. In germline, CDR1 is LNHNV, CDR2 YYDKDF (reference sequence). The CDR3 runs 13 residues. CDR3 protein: CATSRGRDSEQYF. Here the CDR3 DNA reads TGTGCCACCAGCAGAGGCAGGGACTCCGAGCAGTACTTC.

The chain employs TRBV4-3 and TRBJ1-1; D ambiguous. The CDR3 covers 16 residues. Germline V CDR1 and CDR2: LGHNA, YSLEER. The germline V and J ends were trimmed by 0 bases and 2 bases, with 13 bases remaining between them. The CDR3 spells CASSQDWWGFNTEAFF. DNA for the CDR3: TGCGCCAGCAGCCAAGATTGGTGGGGATTTAACACTGAAGCTTTCTTT.

CDR3 loop: CACNGQPDNEQFF. In DNA form, the CDR3 reads TGTGCCTGTAATGGACAGCCCGACAATGAGCAGTTCTTC. The chain combines TRBV30 with TRBJ2-1; a weak D match, TRBD1 (6 bases). With 6 bases removed from V and 5 bases from J, the gap between germline ends came to 14 bases. This CDR3 comprises 13 residues. The germline gives CDR1 GTSNPN, CDR2 SVGIG (reference sequence).

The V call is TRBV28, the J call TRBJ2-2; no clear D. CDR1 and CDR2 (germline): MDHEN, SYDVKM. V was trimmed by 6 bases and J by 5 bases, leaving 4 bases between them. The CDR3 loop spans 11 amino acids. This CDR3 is CASRETGELFF. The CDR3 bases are TGTGCCAGCAGGGAAACCGGGGAGCTGTTTTTT.

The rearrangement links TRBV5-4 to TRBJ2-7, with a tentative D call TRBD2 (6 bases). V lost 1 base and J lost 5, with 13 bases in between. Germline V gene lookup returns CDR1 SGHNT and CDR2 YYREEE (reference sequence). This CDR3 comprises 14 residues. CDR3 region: CASSLSRRGNEQYF. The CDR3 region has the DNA TGTGCCAGCAGCTTGTCCAGGCGGGGTAACGAGCAGTACTTC.